This TCR beta chain is from a study of blood T cell repertoires in COVID-19 (TCRdb year 2020). Study-wide context: Collaborator samples came from the United States, Italy and Spain and covered acute and convalescent phases of COVID-19. The prospective study material was composed of cDNA or gDNA derived from T cells, B-cell-depleted T cells, or PBMCs. Deeply sampled blood TCRbeta repertoires from subjects exposed to, actively infected with, or recovered from COVID-19 were included in the dataset. A freely available public database, intended as a resource for researchers studying the immune response to SARS-CoV-2, is where the repertoires were released. Samples were obtained from the ongoing ImmuneRACE study (first 160 participants) and from some 1,300 subjects provided by 6 global collaborators. A de-identified subject ID, COVID-19 status, age in years and sex were almost always included in the sample metadata. Where HLA class I and class II types were available, the types were taken from metadata supplied by the sample provider, not from assay-based typing. General study outcomes and caveats: How much clinical and demographic metadata was included differed by source and by participant, and the metadata was provided uncurated.

Each collaborating institution followed its own protocols to collect whole blood in K2EDTA tubes. For TCRbeta analysis, collaborators shipped samples in one of three forms: frozen whole blood, isolated PBMCs, or DNA extracted from either of those sample types. CDR1 and CDR2 are drawn from the germline V gene: SGHDT, YYEEEE. V is shortened by 6 bases, J by 3 bases, and the region joining them spans 16 bases. The CDR3, cysteine through phenylalanine, is 16 amino acids long. Only the CDR3 DNA is retained, 48 bases long and in frame from the first base. As to this clone: Its antigen specificity is not known. The record has no base qualities; no much larger clone is one base away.

The immunoSEQ Assay, a bias-controlled multiplex PCR, was used to amplify TCRbeta CDR3 regions from genomic DNA. The study's processing was this. Nucleated cell counts per sample were estimated from amplification of reference gene primers within the assay. To quantify the absolute abundance of each unique TCRbeta CDR3 rearrangement, sequence reads were collapsed and filtered. For each sample, productive Simpson clonality was calculated as the square root of Simpson's diversity index over productive rearrangements. TCRdb retrieved this table from immuneACCESS and kept in-frame rearrangements only. Not all clones are present; in checked studies, unresolved V genes account for under half, and no reason is known for the remainder. The D gene and trimming were derived from the DNA, and the V and J assignments and clone size from that table. The sample records 150,000 to 180,000 clones, approximately 83% of which are singletons. 25% to 30% of the sample is taken by the ten largest.

The source material was peripheral blood. The receptor was derived from a woman between 55 and 75 years old with acute or convalescent COVID-19. Recombination linked TRBV5-6 to TRBJ2-6, and perhaps TRBD2 as D gene, on 5 matching bases. DNA sequence: TGTGCCAGCAACTCACTTCCGGGGTATGGGGCCAACGTCCTGACTTTC. Translation gives CASNSLPGYGANVLTF.